The 9 T cell receptor beta chains reported below all come from one sample, sequenced in a study of T-cell memory formation after mild COVID-19. TCRdb independently ran MiXCR on the 5' RACE reads; one entry per CDR3 protein. This table holds over 500,000 distinct CDR3 sequences, around 15% found once. Sample: PBMCs or a T cell subset sorted from them (not recorded which). These receptors all come from an adult woman who had mild COVID-19 (a few samples of this study predate the infection). Cell type and time point are not known.

The chain couples TRBV10-3 to TRBJ1-2; D is possibly TRBD1 (6 bases). Trimming stripped 2 bases from V and 2 bases from J, with 9 bases between. This CDR3 is built from 14 residues. From germline, CDR1 is ENHRY and CDR2 SYGVKD. The CDR3 region has the DNA TGTGCCATCAGTGAGGGTACAGGGAACTATGGCTACACCTTC. Encoded protein: CAISEGTGNYGYTF.

The chain joins TRBV5-1 to TRBJ2-1, with 12 bases aligning to TRBD2. CDR1 SGHRS and CDR2 YFSETQ come from the germline V gene. The CDR3 contains 17 residues. V lost 0 bases to trimming and J lost 7 bases; unmatched junction nucleotides: 8. CDR3 region: CASSLVASGGARNEQFF. CDR3 coding DNA: TGCGCCAGCAGCTTGGTGGCTAGCGGGGGGGCGAGGAATGAGCAGTTCTTC.

This clonotype was observed a handful of times. The chain recombines TRBV20-1 with TRBJ1-2; 7 positions agree with TRBD1. V dropped 6 bases and J dropped 2; count of bases not matched to a gene: 12. CDR1 DFQATT and CDR2 SNEGSKA come from the germline V gene (reference sequence). The CDR3 has 15 amino acids. The CDR3 sequence is CSALSAGQINYGYTF. The DNA of the CDR3 is TGCAGTGCCCTCTCTGCGGGACAGATAAACTATGGCTACACCTTC.

The rearrangement links TRBV12-3 or TRBV12-4 to TRBJ2-3; 9 bases are a match to TRBD2. The ends lost 5 bases at V and 4 bases at J; junction bases unmatched: 19. The CDR3 runs to 19 residues. CDR3 DNA sequence: TGTGCCAGCAGTCATACTGGGGCTAGCGGGATTGGCGTCGCAGATACGCAGTATTTT. Its protein product is CASSHTGASGIGVADTQYF.

This clonotype was seen a few times. The chain combines TRBV10-3 with TRBJ2-2, with D unclear. Between the trimmed V and J ends, which lost 6 bases and 5 bases, there was a span of 4 bases. The CDR3 covers 11 residues. CDR1 is ENHRY, CDR2 SYGVKD, per germline. CDR3 amino acids: CAIRITGELFF. The CDR3 DNA is TGTGCCATCAGGATAACCGGGGAGCTGTTTTTT.

This clonotype came up a few times. The V gene is TRBV5-6, the J gene TRBJ2-5; D is unresolved. The CDR3 has 13 amino acids. The V gene lost 1 base and the J gene lost 6 bases, with 10 bases spanning the gap. Germline V gives CDR1 SGHDT, CDR2 YYEEEE. CDR3 sequence reads: CASSLSSVKTQYF. CDR3 bases: TGTGCCAGCAGCTTGAGCAGCGTGAAGACCCAGTACTTC.

The V and J genes are TRBV12-3 or TRBV12-4 and TRBJ2-3; TRBD2 is a possible D gene (9 bases). V was clipped by 6 bases and J by 7 bases, with 20 bases between them. The CDR3 length is 15 residues. CDR3 sequence (DNA): TGTGCCAGCAGCCAGGGGGCTAGCGGGATAAATACGCAGTATTTT. Its protein is CASSQGASGINTQYF.

The rearrangement joins TRBV24-1 to TRBJ2-1; D possibly corresponds to TRBD1 (5 bases). Germline loops: CDR1 KGHDR, CDR2 SFDVKD. Trimming left V 3 bases short and J 7 bases short, with 15 bases between. This CDR3 region has 15 residues. Here the CDR3 DNA reads TGTGCCACCAGTGATAGGCAGGGTGGATGGAATGAGCAGTTCTTC. It specifies CATSDRQGGWNEQFF.

This clonotype was observed a handful of times. The chain joins TRBV6-5 to TRBJ2-7, with 7 bases aligning to TRBD2. The CDR3 is 18 amino acids. Per the germline V gene, CDR1 is MNHEY and CDR2 is SVGAGI. V was pared by 2 bases and J by 3 bases, with 16 bases of the junction left unmatched. The CDR3 DNA is TGTGCCAGCAGTTACACCCGAGTCCTAGCGGAGTTCGACTACGAGCAGTACTTC. Protein: CASSYTRVLAEFDYEQYF.